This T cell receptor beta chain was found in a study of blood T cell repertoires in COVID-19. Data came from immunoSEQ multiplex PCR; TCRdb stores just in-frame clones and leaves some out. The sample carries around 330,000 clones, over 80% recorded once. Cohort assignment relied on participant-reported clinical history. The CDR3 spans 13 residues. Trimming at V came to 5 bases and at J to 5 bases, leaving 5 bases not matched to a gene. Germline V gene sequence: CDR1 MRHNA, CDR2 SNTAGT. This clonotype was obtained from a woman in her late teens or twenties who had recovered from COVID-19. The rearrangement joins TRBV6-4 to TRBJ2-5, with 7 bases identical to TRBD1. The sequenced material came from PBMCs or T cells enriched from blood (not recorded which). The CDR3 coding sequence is TGTGCCAGCAGTCGGGACAGTCACGAGACCCAGTACTTC. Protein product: CASSRDSHETQYF.